This passage covers 32 T cell receptor beta chains from one sample sequenced in a study of blood T cell repertoires in COVID-19. Generated by immunoSEQ multiplex PCR, the TCRdb table keeps only in-frame clones and is missing some. In the table there are 51,000 or so clones, roughly 89% of which are singletons. The sequencing input was peripheral blood. These receptors were taken from a man at least 80 years old with active or convalescent COVID-19.

The chain couples TRBV12-3 or TRBV12-4 to TRBJ2-1; 8 positions agree with TRBD2. CDR3 length: 12 amino acids. The V gene end was trimmed by 8 bases and the J gene end by 6 bases; junction bases not matched to a gene: 3. CDR3 residues: CASGTRANEQFF. CDR3 DNA sequence: TGTGCCAGCGGGACTAGGGCCAATGAGCAGTTCTTC.

This clone was recorded only once. V usage is TRBV19 and J usage is TRBJ1-5; 7 bases are a match to TRBD1. The ends lost 4 bases at V and 7 bases at J; junction bases unmatched: 7. There are 14 residues in the CDR3. Germline-derived CDR1 and CDR2 are LNHDA and SQIVND (reference sequence). CDR3 sequence reads: CASSNTGDWQPQHF. The CDR3, as DNA: TGTGCCAGTAGTAACACAGGGGATTGGCAGCCCCAGCATTTT.

This chain links TRBV6-2 or TRBV6-3 with TRBJ1-1; possibly TRBD1 for D (6 bases). The CDR3 length is 12 residues. Germline CDR1 and CDR2: MNHEY and SVGEGT. Trimming removed 4 bases from V and 6 bases from J, with 9 bases in between. The chain's CDR3 is CASSSDSPEAFF. The CDR3 DNA reads as TGTGCCAGCAGTTCGGACAGCCCTGAAGCTTTCTTT.

V usage is TRBV7-8 and J usage is TRBJ2-2; 8 bases are a match to TRBD2. Germline V lookup: CDR1 SGHVS, CDR2 FQNEAQ. The CDR3 sequence is 16 residues long. With 2 bases clipped from V and 4 bases from J, the junction kept 6 bases outside the gene matches. The CDR3 DNA reads as TGTGCCAGCAGCTTACTCGGGACTAGGGGCACCGGGGAGCTGTTTTTT. It is translated as CASSLLGTRGTGELFF.

This clone was found once. This same CDR3 is encoded by further DNA sequences in the sample. This chain links TRBV11-1 with TRBJ2-5; unclear D gene. The CDR3 is made up of 11 amino acids. Deletions cut 3 bases from V and 5 bases from J, with 4 bases between. CDR1 and CDR2 from the germline V gene are SGHAT and FQDESV (reference sequence). CDR3: CASSLRETQYF. DNA of the CDR3: TGTGCCAGCAGCTTGCGTGAGACCCAGTACTTC.

V usage is TRBV6-6 and J usage is TRBJ2-1; 12 positions agree with TRBD2. This CDR3 spans 16 amino acids. Looked up from germline, CDR1 is MNHNY and CDR2 is SVGAGI (reference sequence). V dropped 0 bases and J dropped 3; count of bases not matched to a gene: 0. CDR3 protein: CASSYSTSGSYNEQFF. For the CDR3, the DNA is TGTGCCAGCAGTTACTCGACTAGCGGGAGCTACAATGAGCAGTTCTTC.

The chain uses TRBV28 and TRBJ2-5; TRBD2 aligns across 9 bases. The CDR3 has 17 amino acids. Per germline, CDR1 MDHEN and CDR2 SYDVKM. With V trimmed by 6 bases and J by 0 bases, 11 bases remained unmatched. The CDR3 protein is CASSHPQVAGDQETQYF. Here the CDR3 DNA reads TGTGCCAGCAGCCATCCTCAGGTAGCGGGGGACCAAGAGACCCAGTACTTC.

The gene calls are TRBV30 and TRBJ1-5; D gene uncertain. In germline, CDR1 is GTSNPN, CDR2 SVGIG (reference sequence). Trimming shortened V by 1 base and J by 1 base, and 5 bases separated the two germline ends. This CDR3 region has 13 residues. The CDR3: CAWSGQSNQPQHF. CDR3 nucleotide sequence: TGTGCCTGGAGTGGGCAGAGCAATCAGCCCCAGCATTTT.

The chain employs TRBV7-2 and TRBJ1-3, with unresolved D. V lost 1 base and J lost 2, with 9 bases in between. Germline V lookup: CDR1 SGHTA, CDR2 FQGNSA. The CDR3 runs 15 residues. For the CDR3, the DNA is TGTGCCAGCAGCTTAGATAGCGGGACTGGAAACACCATATATTTT. Its translation: CASSLDSGTGNTIYF.

V is TRBV28 and J is TRBJ2-7; D possibly corresponds to TRBD2 (5 bases). The V and J ends lost 6 bases and 4 bases respectively, with 16 bases between them. This CDR3 region has 14 residues. Germline lookup yields CDR1 MDHEN and CDR2 SYDVKM. The CDR3 DNA reads TGTGCCAGCAGGAAGGACTTCCCTCCTTACGAGCAGTACTTC. It is translated as CASRKDFPPYEQYF.

This clone has more than one count but fewer than ten. CDR3 in amino acids: CASSIVGTVEQYF. The DNA of the CDR3 is TGTGCCAGTAGTATAGTCGGGACAGTCGAGCAGTACTTC. The rearrangement joins TRBV19 to TRBJ2-7, with 7 positions matching TRBD1. Trimming took 1 base from V and 6 from J; bases not matched to a gene: 3. Germline V lookup: CDR1 LNHDA, CDR2 SQIVND (reference sequence). CDR3 length: 13 amino acids.

The V call is TRBV14, the J call TRBJ2-5; 8 positions agree with TRBD2. J lost 4 bases, V lost 0 bases, and 7 bases had no gene match. There are 16 residues in the CDR3. CDR1 is SGHDN and CDR2 is FVKESK in the germline V gene. CDR3 loop: CASSQDRLAGIETQYF. CDR3 DNA sequence: TGTGCCAGCAGCCAAGATAGGCTAGCGGGTATAGAGACCCAGTACTTC.

This CDR3 is CASSWSDTDTQYF. The CDR3 coding sequence is TGCGCCAGCAGCTGGTCAGACACAGATACGCAGTATTTT. The chain combines TRBV4-3 with TRBJ2-3, with D unresolved. The CDR3 is made up of 13 amino acids. V gave up 5 bases and J gave up 2 bases, with 8 bases separating them. Germline V gene lookup returns CDR1 LGHNA and CDR2 YSLEER.

The J gene is TRBJ1-5, the V gene TRBV12-3 or TRBV12-4; D remains ambiguous. This CDR3 has 13 amino acids. V lost 1 base and J 15 bases, leaving 16 bases between the germline ends. The CDR3 is CASSLDETTARHF. The CDR3, as DNA: TGTGCCAGCAGTTTAGATGAGACAACGGCCCGGCATTTT.

The chain joins TRBV7-2 to TRBJ1-1, with 8 bases identical to TRBD1. This CDR3 comprises 13 residues. Germline V gene data show CDR1 as SGHTA and CDR2 as FQGNSA. V was clipped by 5 bases and J by 4 bases; unmatched bases: 3. This chain's CDR3 is CASSATGGTEAFF. CDR3 sequence (DNA): TGTGCCAGCAGCGCTACAGGGGGCACTGAAGCTTTCTTT.

This clone appeared once. V and J are TRBV5-1 and TRBJ2-5; 8 nucleotides agree with TRBD2. J was trimmed by 2 bases and V by 0 bases; bases with no gene match: 6. Germline loops: CDR1 SGHRS, CDR2 YFSETQ. This CDR3 has 16 residues. The CDR3 DNA sequence: TGCGCCAGCAGCTTGGGAATTAGCGGGGCTCAAGAGACCCAGTACTTC. The encoded protein is CASSLGISGAQETQYF. Complete variable domain (other parts from reference TRBV5-1 and TRBJ2-5): KAGVTQTPRYLIKTRGQQVTLSCSPISGHRSVSWYQQTPGQGLQFLFEYFSETQRNKGNFPGRFSGRQFSNSRSEMNVSTLELGDSALYLCASSLGISGAQETQYFGPGTRLLVL.

This sequence joins TRBV6-6 and TRBJ1-2, with D perhaps matching TRBD1 (5 bases). V was shortened by 2 bases and J by 0 bases, with 10 bases between the two germline ends. Germline values: CDR1 MNHNY, CDR2 SVGAGI (reference sequence). This CDR3 has 15 amino acids. CDR3 sequence: CASSYDGQTNYGYTF. The DNA for the CDR3 is TGTGCCAGCAGTTACGACGGACAAACTAACTATGGCTACACCTTC.

The genes are TRBV19 and TRBJ1-5; 8 positions match TRBD1. The V and J ends lost 1 base and 7 bases, in that order; junction bases with no gene match: 0. Germline-derived CDR1 and CDR2 are LNHDA and SQIVND (reference sequence). There are 13 residues in the CDR3. CDR3 sequence (DNA): TGTGCCAGTAGTATAGCAGGGGGCCAGCCCCAGCATTTT. Its translation is CASSIAGGQPQHF.

This clone was counted a few times. The chain joins TRBV5-1 to TRBJ1-1; 7 bases agree with TRBD1. Germline trimming cut 6 bases from V and 6 bases from J; bases unmatched to any gene: 11. The CDR3 length is 14 residues. Germline values: CDR1 SGHRS, CDR2 YFSETQ. CDR3 sequence reads: CASTLQTGYAEAFF. CDR3 nucleotide sequence: TGCGCCAGCACCCTCCAGACAGGGTACGCTGAAGCTTTCTTT.

Here the CDR3 DNA reads TGCGCCAGCAGCCCCACCCGACGGAGTTACACAGATACGCAGTATTTT. As protein: CASSPTRRSYTDTQYF. This chain links TRBV5-1 with TRBJ2-3; D call uncertain. The CDR3 covers 16 residues. Trimming removed 4 bases from V and 2 bases from J, with 17 bases in between. From germline, CDR1 is SGHRS and CDR2 YFSETQ.

The rearrangement links TRBV28 to TRBJ2-6; TRBD1 matches 8 bases. Trimming cost V 3 bases and J 0 bases; bases outside gene matches: 4. This CDR3 region has 17 residues. The germline CDR1 and CDR2 sequences are MDHEN and SYDVKM. In DNA, the CDR3 is TGTGCCAGCAGTTTTGGGACAGGCTACTCTGGGGCCAACGTCCTGACTTTC. Translation: CASSFGTGYSGANVLTF. Full variable domain (outside the CDR3, taken from reference TRBV28 and TRBJ2-6): DVKVTQSSRYLVKRTGEKVFLECVQDMDHENMFWYRQDPGLGLRLIYFSYDVKMKEKGDIPEGYSVSREKKERFSLILESASTNQTSMYLCASSFGTGYSGANVLTFGAGSRLTVL.

This chain joins TRBV28 and TRBJ2-7, with 7 bases identical to TRBD1. The CDR3 loop spans 14 amino acids. The V gene end was trimmed by 5 bases and the J gene end by 4 bases; junction bases not matched to a gene: 8. Per germline, CDR1 MDHEN and CDR2 SYDVKM. CDR3 sequence (DNA): TGTGCCAGCAGTATAGGGGGACAGATATACGAGCAGTACTTC. Its translation is CASSIGGQIYEQYF.

The gene calls are TRBV6-5 and TRBJ1-3; D gene uncertain. Germline lookup yields CDR1 MNHEY and CDR2 SVGAGI. V was clipped by 2 bases and J by 7 bases, with 15 bases between them. The CDR3 spans 15 residues. The CDR3 nucleotides read TGTGCCAGCAGTTACGGAGACGGGAGAGGGAACACCATATATTTT. It translates to CASSYGDGRGNTIYF.

The gene calls are TRBV11-1 and TRBJ2-1, with 8 bases matching TRBD2. This CDR3 has 15 residues. The germline CDR1 and CDR2 sequences are SGHAT and FQDESV (reference sequence). Germline trimming cut 3 bases from V and 9 bases from J; bases unmatched to any gene: 10. The DNA of the CDR3 is TGTGCCAGCAGCTTCAGGAGCGGGGGCTCTGGTGAGCAGTTCTTC. Its translation: CASSFRSGGSGEQFF.

J is TRBJ1-1 and V is TRBV6-5; possibly TRBD1 for D (6 bases). CDR1 MNHEY and CDR2 SVGAGI come from the germline V gene. The V end lost 7 bases, the J end lost 3 bases, and 15 bases lay between the germline ends. The CDR3 sequence is 14 residues long. The CDR3 here is CASTLQQGDTEAFF. The CDR3 coding sequence is TGTGCCAGCACTCTTCAACAGGGTGACACTGAAGCTTTCTTT.

The rearrangement links TRBV10-3 to TRBJ2-5; no firm D call. The V end was cut by 2 bases, the J end by 3 bases, with 4 bases between. Germline V lookup: CDR1 ENHRY, CDR2 SYGVKD. The CDR3 loop spans 12 amino acids. In nucleotides, the CDR3 is TGTGCCATCAGTGAGCGAGAAGAGACCCAGTACTTC. Protein sequence: CAISEREETQYF.

The chain combines TRBV5-1 with TRBJ2-5, with 10 bases fitting TRBD2. The CDR3 extends over 15 amino acids. Germline CDR1 and CDR2: SGHRS and YFSETQ. With V trimmed by 3 bases and J by 5 bases, 7 bases remained unmatched. CDR3 loop: CASSWTSGNRETQYF. The CDR3 DNA reads as TGCGCCAGCAGCTGGACTAGCGGCAATCGTGAGACCCAGTACTTC.

The chain has TRBV5-1 and TRBJ2-7; D may be TRBD2 (6 bases). CDR1 is SGHRS and CDR2 is YFSETQ in the germline V gene. The ends were cut back, 4 bases at V and 4 bases at J, with 9 bases in the middle. This CDR3 is built from 12 residues. The CDR3 DNA follows: TGCGCCAGCAGCCGGGACTTTTACGAGCAGTACTTC. Residues: CASSRDFYEQYF.

The J gene is TRBJ1-4, the V gene TRBV28, with TRBD1 matching over 10 bases. The CDR3 covers 14 residues. Trimming took 3 bases from V and 7 from J; bases not matched to a gene: 2. CDR1 MDHEN and CDR2 SYDVKM come from the germline V gene. CDR3 nucleotides: TGTGCCAGCAGTTTTGACAGGGGGCGTGAAAAACTGTTTTTT. This encodes CASSFDRGREKLFF.

The chain carries TRBV4-3 and TRBJ2-1; a weak D match, TRBD2 (6 bases). The V gene's germline CDR1 is LGHNA and CDR2 YSLEER. The CDR3 is 13 amino acids. Trimming cost V 4 bases and J 8 bases, with 12 bases left between them. CDR3 nucleotide sequence: TGCGCCAGCAGCCGTGGGGGGATGGATGAGCAGTTCTTC. As protein: CASSRGGMDEQFF.

The V and J genes are TRBV3-1 (or the pseudogene TRBV3-2) and TRBJ2-2; perhaps TRBD2 as D (7 bases). The germline CDR1 and CDR2 sequences are LGHDT and YNNKEL (reference sequence). V lost 4 bases and J 2 bases, leaving 8 bases between the germline ends. This CDR3 is 14 amino acids long. The CDR3 nucleotides are TGTGCCAGCAGCCGGGGGGGCAACACCGGGGAGCTGTTTTTT. Its translation: CASSRGGNTGELFF.

The CDR3 sequence: CASSPGDYGYTF. The CDR3 nucleotides read TGTGCCAGCAGCCCCGGGGACTATGGCTACACCTTC. The J gene is TRBJ1-2, the V gene TRBV7-3; unclear D gene. V was cut by 5 bases and J by 3 bases, with 7 bases left in between. The CDR3 sequence is 12 residues long. CDR1 SGHTA and CDR2 FQGTGA come from the germline V gene.